Below are 16 T cell receptor beta chains sequenced from a single sample in a study of shared clonotypes between healthy human individuals (dated by TCRdb to 2019 to 2021). Libraries came from the immunoSEQ multiplex PCR assay. Sourced from immuneACCESS, this table was stored by TCRdb with only in-frame sequences that have V and J called. A share of the clones is absent; for the studies checked, an unresolved V gene accounts for under half, and the remainder has no known explanation. In this sample the table shows about 2.5 million clones, 85% to 95% of which occur a single time. Of the sample, around 0.35% is held by the ten largest clones. Sequenced input: naive CD4+ T cells from PBMCs. The intended sense of this specimen's cell subset or site label: CD45RA+ positively selected. All receptors come from a man in his late teens or twenties in good health. Some clones in this sample may be carry-over from other donors' samples.

The V gene is TRBV1, the J gene TRBJ2-3. TRBV1 is shown as a pseudogene. The CDR3 is 16 amino acids. The CDR3 loop reads CTSMGSCRAPTDTQYF. Here the CDR3 DNA reads TGCACCAGCATGGGGTCTTGTCGGGCACCCACAGATACGCAGTATTTT.

The V gene is TRBV21-1, the J gene TRBJ1-2; no DNA check was done on the table's D call, TRBD1. TRBV21-1 is noted as a pseudogene. The CDR3 totals 16 residues. The CDR3: CASSKDFGQTNYGYTF. The CDR3 nucleotides read TGTGCCAGCAGCAAAGACTTTGGGCAAACTAACTATGGCTACACCTTC.

The gene calls are TRBV2 and TRBJ2-1; D is unresolved. The CDR3 runs to 15 residues. Germline-derived CDR1 and CDR2 are SNHLY and FYNNEI. Trimming removed 8 bases from V and 0 bases from J, with 14 bases in between. Here the CDR3 reads CASLPRVHSYNEQFF. The CDR3 DNA follows: TGTGCCAGCTTGCCACGGGTTCACTCCTACAATGAGCAGTTCTTC.

V and J are TRBV19 and TRBJ1-2; D gene uncertain. Germline CDR1 LNHDA, CDR2 SQIVND (reference sequence). The CDR3 sequence is 14 residues long. V lost 5 bases and J lost 4, with 14 bases in between. CDR3 region: CASSPDWEGYGYTF. In nucleotides, the CDR3 is TGTGCCAGTAGTCCGGACTGGGAGGGCTATGGCTACACCTTC.

The chain links TRBV27 to TRBJ2-1; TRBD1 might be the D (6 bases). V gave up 5 bases and J gave up 4 bases, with 12 bases separating them. The CDR3 is 14 amino acids. Germline CDR1 and CDR2: MNHEY and SMNVEV (reference sequence). The CDR3 DNA reads TGTGCCAGCAGTAGGGGGTCCTTGTACAATGAGCAGTTCTTC. Residues: CASSRGSLYNEQFF.

This chain uses TRBV7-8 with TRBJ2-5; the D call may be TRBD1 or TRBD2 (5 bases each). V lost 1 base and J 7 bases, leaving 13 bases between the germline ends. The CDR3 has 14 amino acids. Germline assignment: CDR1 SGHVS and CDR2 FQNEAQ. The CDR3 protein is CASSLVRGPGTQYF. The CDR3 DNA reads as TGTGCCAGCAGCTTAGTTCGGGGCCCGGGGACCCAGTACTTC. The variable domain in full, completed from reference TRBV7-8 and TRBJ2-5, reads GAGVSQSPRYKVAKRGQDVALRCDPISGHVSLFWYQQALGQGPEFLTYFQNEAQLDKSGLPSDRFFAERPEGSVSTLKIQRTQQEDSAVYLCASSLVRGPGTQYFGPGTRLLVL.

V usage is TRBV6-1 and J usage is TRBJ1-5, with D hard to call. Trimming took 5 bases from V and 7 from J, leaving 12 bases between them. The V gene's germline CDR1 is MNHNS and CDR2 SASEGT. The CDR3 contains 13 residues. The CDR3 sequence is CASSPSLPQPQHF. CDR3 bases: TGTGCCAGCAGTCCCAGTCTTCCCCAGCCCCAGCATTTT.

The rearrangement joins TRBV7-3 to TRBJ2-7; tentative D call: TRBD2 (6 bases). V was trimmed by 1 base and J by 5 bases, leaving 15 bases between them. CDR1 SGHTA and CDR2 FQGTGA come from the germline V gene. The CDR3 has 15 amino acids. CDR3 loop: CASSLMGGAGDEQYF. The CDR3 nucleotides are TGTGCCAGCAGCTTAATGGGGGGAGCGGGCGACGAGCAGTACTTC.

This clone was observed a few times. The chain has TRBV4-2 and TRBJ1-4; TRBD1 agrees at 7 bases. The CDR3 length is 14 residues. The V segment lost 4 bases and the J segment 7 bases; nucleotides outside the gene matches: 6. Per the germline V gene, CDR1 is LGHNA and CDR2 is YNFKEQ. The CDR3 is CASSPHRDSEKLFF. The CDR3 DNA reads as TGTGCCAGCAGCCCTCACCGGGACAGTGAAAAACTGTTTTTT.

This chain joins TRBV30 and TRBJ2-7; 10 nucleotides line up with TRBD2. The CDR3 spans 15 residues. The V and J ends lost 6 bases and 9 bases, in that order; junction bases with no gene match: 17. Germline V gene sequence: CDR1 GTSNPN, CDR2 SVGIG (reference sequence). The CDR3 coding sequence is TGTGCCTGTTCCTTAGGGACTAGCGAACGGCGGGGGCAGTACTTC. Encoded protein: CACSLGTSERRGQYF. Full variable domain (rest looked up from reference TRBV30 and TRBJ2-7): SQTIHQWPATLVQPVGSPLSLECTVEGTSNPNLYWYRQAAGRGLQLLFYSVGIGQISSEVPQNLSASRPQDRQFILSSKKLLLSDSGFYLCACSLGTSERRGQYFGPGTRLTVT.

The table lists this clone with a count of one. The chain uses TRBV19 and TRBJ1-1, with 10 bases that match TRBD1. The V gene's germline CDR1 is LNHDA and CDR2 SQIVND (reference sequence). This CDR3 region has 16 residues. The J segment lost 5 bases and the V segment lost 6 bases, leaving 12 bases of the junction unmatched. The CDR3 DNA is TGTGCCAGTAGCAATTTCAGACAGGGGGCGAGAACTGAAGCTTTCTTT. Translated: CASSNFRQGARTEAFF. Using reference TRBV19 and TRBJ1-1 for the parts outside the CDR3, the full variable domain is DGGITQSPKYLFRKEGQNVTLSCEQNLNHDAMYWYRQDPGQGLRLIYYSQIVNDFQKGDIAEGYSVSREKKESFPLTVTSAQKNPTAFYLCASSNFRQGARTEAFFGQGTRLTVV.

The chain carries TRBV11-2 and TRBJ2-3; D is unclear. The CDR3 has 13 residues. The germline V gene has CDR1 SGHAT and CDR2 FQNNGV. V was cut by 1 base and J by 8 bases, with 10 bases left in between. CDR3 protein: CASSLARASTQYF. The DNA for the CDR3 is TGTGCCAGCAGCTTAGCCCGCGCCAGTACGCAGTATTTT.

The V gene is TRBV5-6, the J gene TRBJ1-1, with D possibly TRBD1 on 6 matching bases. The CDR3 is 16 amino acids. Trimming stripped 4 bases from V and 1 base from J, with 17 bases between. Germline-derived CDR1 and CDR2 are SGHDT and YYEEEE. The chain's CDR3 is CASSTRTVVGNTEAFF. DNA of the CDR3: TGTGCCAGCAGCACCCGGACAGTAGTTGGGAACACTGAAGCTTTCTTT.

The chain links TRBV19 to TRBJ2-1, with D maybe TRBD1 (6 bases). The V end lost 5 bases, the J end lost 4 bases, and 15 bases lay between the germline ends. The germline CDR1 and CDR2 sequences are LNHDA and SQIVND (reference sequence). CDR3 length equals 15 residues. CDR3 in DNA: TGTGCCAGTAGTGTCGGGACACTGATTTACAATGAGCAGTTCTTC. This sequence encodes CASSVGTLIYNEQFF. The whole variable domain, filled in from reference TRBV19 and TRBJ2-1, reads DGGITQSPKYLFRKEGQNVTLSCEQNLNHDAMYWYRQDPGQGLRLIYYSQIVNDFQKGDIAEGYSVSREKKESFPLTVTSAQKNPTAFYLCASSVGTLIYNEQFFGPGTRLTVL.

The chain recombines TRBV5-1 with TRBJ2-7; TRBD2 matches 9 bases. The ends lost 6 bases at V and 6 bases at J; junction bases unmatched: 10. The length of the CDR3 is 14 residues. CDR1 and CDR2 (germline): SGHRS, YFSETQ. The CDR3 region has the DNA TGCGCCAGCACTTGGCGGGAGGGTGGGCTCGAGCAGTACTTC. It specifies CASTWREGGLEQYF. The complete variable domain, with remaining parts taken from reference TRBV5-1 and TRBJ2-7, reads KAGVTQTPRYLIKTRGQQVTLSCSPISGHRSVSWYQQTPGQGLQFLFEYFSETQRNKGNFPGRFSGRQFSNSRSEMNVSTLELGDSALYLCASTWREGGLEQYFGPGTRLTVT.

CDR3 sequence reads: CASSPQGSLGLSTDTQYF. The DNA of the CDR3 is TGTGCCAGCAGCCCTCAGGGGAGCTTGGGCCTTAGCACAGATACGCAGTATTTT. The chain carries TRBV7-3 and TRBJ2-3; a possible D gene is TRBD1 (6 bases). The CDR3 runs to 18 residues. V was trimmed by 5 bases and J by 0 bases, leaving 21 bases between them. Germline loops: CDR1 SGHTA, CDR2 FQGTGA.